This is a list of T cell receptor beta chains from one sample in a study of blood T cell repertoires in COVID-19. Using immunoSEQ multiplex PCR, the repertoire was profiled, and TCRdb retains in-frame clones only, with some absent. The data contain 150,000 to 200,000 clones, 85% of them singletons. The sample taken for sequencing was peripheral blood. The receptor source for this set is a human donor with acute or convalescent COVID-19. The donor label of this sample is uncertain. Both conserved end residues are part of each CDR3. The D gene is left open where the match is weak. The size of a clone is reported for some rows only, either as once, few or many, or as a class for expanded clones.

J: TRBJ1-2
V: TRBV19
size: few
D: -
CDR3: CASSKDSYYGYTF
DNA: TGTGCCAGTAGTAAAGACAGTTACTATGGCTACACCTTC

J: TRBJ2-1
V: TRBV5-1
size: medium-sized
D: -
CDR3: CASSTEAGAIPHEQFF
DNA: TGCGCCAGCAGCACGGAGGCAGGAGCCATTCCACATGAGCAGTTCTTC

J: TRBJ2-1
V: TRBV7-2
size: -
D: TRBD2
CDR3: CASSLASSGGGNEQFF
DNA: TGTGCCAGCAGCTTAGCGTCTAGCGGGGGTGGGAATGAGCAGTTCTTC

J: TRBJ1-4
V: TRBV2
size: -
D: -
CDR3: CASRIDRTNEKLFF
DNA: TGTGCCAGCAGAATTGACAGAACGAATGAAAAACTGTTTTTT

J: TRBJ2-7
V: TRBV15
size: -
D: -
CDR3: CATSSDTTTSEQYF
DNA: TGTGCCACCAGCAGCGATACTACTACGTCCGAGCAGTACTTC

J: TRBJ1-5
V: TRBV28
size: -
D: -
CDR3: CASSPGPFDSQPQHF
DNA: TGTGCCAGCAGCCCAGGGCCTTTCGATAGTCAGCCCCAGCATTTT

J: TRBJ1-2
V: TRBV5-1
size: -
D: -
CDR3: CASSVDGANYGYTF
DNA: TGCGCCAGCAGCGTAGACGGAGCTAACTATGGCTACACCTTC

J: TRBJ2-3
V: TRBV12-3/TRBV12-4
size: once
D: -
CDR3: CASSPFVDTQYF
DNA: TGTGCCAGCAGTCCGTTCGTGGATACGCAGTATTTT

J: TRBJ1-1
V: TRBV19
size: -
D: -
CDR3: CASRSPGARGTEAFF
DNA: TGTGCCAGTAGGTCTCCAGGGGCGCGTGGCACTGAAGCTTTCTTT

J: TRBJ1-2
V: TRBV7-9
size: -
D: TRBD1
CDR3: CASKFTGGSYGYTF
DNA: TGTGCCAGCAAGTTTACAGGGGGCTCTTATGGCTACACCTTC

J: TRBJ1-4
V: TRBV27
size: -
D: -
CDR3: CASSLRSRGEVEKLFF
DNA: TGTGCCAGCAGTTTAAGGTCCAGGGGAGAGGTGGAAAAACTGTTTTTT

J: TRBJ1-1
V: TRBV5-4
size: -
D: -
CDR3: CASSRRGEGAEAFF
DNA: TGTGCCAGCAGCCGCCGAGGGGAGGGTGCTGAAGCTTTCTTT

J: TRBJ1-3
V: TRBV21-1
size: -
D: -
CDR3: CASSKFRGPGTGNTIYF
DNA: TGTGCCAGCAGCAAATTTAGAGGCCCGGGAACTGGAAACACCATATATTTT

J: TRBJ1-3
V: TRBV3-1/TRBV3-2
size: -
D: -
CDR3: CASSPGTGNTIYF
DNA: TGTGCCAGCAGCCCCGGGACTGGAAACACCATATATTTT

J: TRBJ1-1
V: TRBV7-8
size: -
D: -
CDR3: CASSRTDFGTEAFF
DNA: TGTGCCAGCAGTCGGACAGATTTCGGCACTGAAGCTTTCTTT

J: TRBJ1-2
V: TRBV6-5
size: -
D: -
CDR3: CAMSPGAALYGYTF
DNA: TGTGCCATGAGCCCAGGGGCGGCCCTCTATGGCTACACCTTC

J: TRBJ1-5
V: TRBV7-2
size: -
D: -
CDR3: CASSQSNYQPQHF
DNA: TGTGCCAGCAGTCAATCAAATTATCAGCCCCAGCATTTT

J: TRBJ1-4
V: TRBV4-2
size: -
D: -
CDR3: CASSQAGRNEKLFF
DNA: TGTGCCAGCAGCCAGGCAGGCCGAAATGAAAAACTGTTTTTT

J: TRBJ1-2
V: TRBV5-1
size: -
D: -
CDR3: CASSLVIGDFGYGYTF
DNA: TGCGCCAGCAGCTTGGTAATAGGGGACTTTGGCTATGGCTACACCTTC

J: TRBJ2-2
V: TRBV7-6
size: -
D: -
CDR3: CASSQGQANTGELFF
DNA: TGTGCCAGCAGCCAAGGTCAGGCTAACACCGGGGAGCTGTTTTTT

J: TRBJ1-6
V: TRBV25-1
size: -
D: -
CDR3: CASSSLLHSPLHF
DNA: TGTGCCAGCAGTTCCCTACTCCATTCACCCCTCCACTTT

J: TRBJ2-5
V: TRBV29-1
size: -
D: TRBD2
CDR3: CLIAGGPQETQYF
DNA: TGCCTTATAGCGGGGGGGCCCCAAGAGACCCAGTACTTC

J: TRBJ2-1
V: TRBV10-1
size: -
D: -
CDR3: CASSGDPRDNEQFF
DNA: TGCGCCAGCAGTGGGGATCCCAGGGACAATGAGCAGTTCTTC

J: TRBJ1-3
V: TRBV29-1
size: -
D: -
CDR3: CSVETGRNTIYF
DNA: TGCAGCGTTGAGACAGGAAGAAACACCATATATTTT

J: TRBJ2-1
V: TRBV29-1
size: -
D: TRBD1
CDR3: CSVVGQVLENEQFF
DNA: TGCAGCGTTGTGGGACAGGTGTTAGAGAATGAGCAGTTCTTC

J: TRBJ1-3
V: TRBV11-2
size: -
D: -
CDR3: CASSPARGSGNTIYF
DNA: TGTGCCAGCAGCCCCGCTCGAGGCTCTGGAAACACCATATATTTT

J: TRBJ1-5
V: TRBV6-2/TRBV6-3
size: -
D: -
CDR3: CASSTSQVTNQPQHF
DNA: TGTGCCAGCAGTACCTCACAGGTGACCAATCAGCCCCAGCATTTT

J: TRBJ1-1
V: TRBV6-6
size: -
D: -
CDR3: CASSQQGNTEAFF
DNA: TGTGCCAGCAGCCAACAGGGGAACACTGAAGCTTTCTTT

J: TRBJ1-2
V: TRBV3-1/TRBV3-2
size: -
D: -
CDR3: CASSFPQGRGYTF
DNA: TGTGCCAGCAGCTTTCCTCAGGGTCGGGGCTACACCTTC

J: TRBJ2-2
V: TRBV6-6
size: -
D: TRBD2
CDR3: CASSPSPGLAGTHNTGELFF
DNA: TGTGCCAGCAGCCCATCCCCGGGACTAGCGGGGACGCACAACACCGGGGAGCTGTTTTTT

J: TRBJ2-7
V: TRBV13
size: -
D: TRBD2
CDR3: CASSFGAGEIYEQYF
DNA: TGTGCCAGCAGCTTTGGAGCGGGGGAGATCTACGAGCAGTACTTC